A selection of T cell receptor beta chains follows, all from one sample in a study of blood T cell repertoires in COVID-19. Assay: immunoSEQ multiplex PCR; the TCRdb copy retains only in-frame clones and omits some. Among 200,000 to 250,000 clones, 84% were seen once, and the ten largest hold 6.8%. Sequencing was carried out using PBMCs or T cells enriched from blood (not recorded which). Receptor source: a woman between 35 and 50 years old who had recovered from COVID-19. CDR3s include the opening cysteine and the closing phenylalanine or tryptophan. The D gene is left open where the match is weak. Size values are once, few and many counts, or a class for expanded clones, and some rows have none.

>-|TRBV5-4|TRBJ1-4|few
TGTGCCAGCAGCTGGGCGGGGAAGTCTAATGAAAAACTGTTTTTT
CASSWAGKSNEKLFF
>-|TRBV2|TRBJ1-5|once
TGTGCCAGCGCCTTCGTGAGAAGTAGCAATCAGCCCCAGCATTTT
CASAFVRSSNQPQHF
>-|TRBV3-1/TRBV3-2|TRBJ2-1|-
TGTGCCAGCAGCAGACAGGCGAATGAGCAGTTCTTC
CASSRQANEQFF
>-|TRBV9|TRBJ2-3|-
TGTGCCAGCAGCGGGAGCGGGAGCACAGATACGCAGTATTTT
CASSGSGSTDTQYF
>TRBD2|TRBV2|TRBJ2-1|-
TGTGCCAGCAGTGAAGCGGGACTAGCCGCGAATGAGCAGTTCTTC
CASSEAGLAANEQFF
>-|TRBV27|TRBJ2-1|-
TGTGCCAGCAGTTTAGGTAGCGGAGCCTACAATGAGCAGTTCTTC
CASSLGSGAYNEQFF
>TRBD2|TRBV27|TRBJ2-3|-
TGTGCCAGCAGCTCAGGGACTAGCGGATCAGATACGCAGTATTTT
CASSSGTSGSDTQYF
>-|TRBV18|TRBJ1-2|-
TGTGCCAGCTCACGAGACTTACAACCTTCTAACTATGGCTACACCTTC
CASSRDLQPSNYGYTF
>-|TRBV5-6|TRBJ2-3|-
TGTGCCAGCAGCCCCTCTTTACAAGTTGGCACAGATACGCAGTATTTT
CASSPSLQVGTDTQYF
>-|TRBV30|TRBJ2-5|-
TGTGCCTGGCGAACGGGACTCTCACCGTCAGAGACCCAGTACTTC
CAWRTGLSPSETQYF
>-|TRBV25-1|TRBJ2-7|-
TGTGCCAGCAAAACCCAGGGGGGCCACGAGCAGTACTTC
CASKTQGGHEQYF
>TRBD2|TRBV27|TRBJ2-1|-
TGTGCCAGCAGTCTATTAGCGGGAGGGCCAGACAATGAGCAGTTCTTC
CASSLLAGGPDNEQFF
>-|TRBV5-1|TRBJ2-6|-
TGCGCCAGCAGCCCCCAGGGTGTAGACTGGCGGGCCAACGTCCTGACTTTC
CASSPQGVDWRANVLTF
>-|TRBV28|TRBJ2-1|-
TGTGCCAGCAGTTCGCCGACCGAAGCAGGGAATTACTACAATGAGCAGTTCTTC
CASSSPTEAGNYYNEQFF
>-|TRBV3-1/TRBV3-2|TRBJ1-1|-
TGTGCCAGCAGCCAGGGCGATTTAGCTTTCTTT
CASSQGDLAFF
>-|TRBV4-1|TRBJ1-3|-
TGCGCCAGCAGCCAATCTCCGAACACCATATATTTT
CASSQSPNTIYF
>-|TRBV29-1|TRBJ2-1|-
TGCAGCGGCCTCAGGGAATACAATGAGCAGTTCTTC
CSGLREYNEQFF
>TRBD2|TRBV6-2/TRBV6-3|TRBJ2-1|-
TGTGCCAGCAGCCGACCCTGGAGCGGGGATTACAATGAGCAGTTCTTC
CASSRPWSGDYNEQFF
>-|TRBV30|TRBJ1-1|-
TGTGCCTGGAGGGGTGGGGAGGCTGAAGCTTTCTTT
CAWRGGEAEAFF
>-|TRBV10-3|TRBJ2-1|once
TGTGCCATCAGTGGGGGATCGGGGAATGAGCAGTTCTTC
CAISGGSGNEQFF
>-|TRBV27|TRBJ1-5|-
TGTGCCAGCAGTATAAGGGGCAGGGCTGAGGATCAGCCCCAGCATTTT
CASSIRGRAEDQPQHF
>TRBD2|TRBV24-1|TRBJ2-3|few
TGTGCCTCCTCGGCGGGAGGGCGAGGCACAGATACGCAGTATTTT
CASSAGGRGTDTQYF
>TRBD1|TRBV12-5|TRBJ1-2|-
TGTGCTAGTGGTTTGGAAGGGGGCGGCAACTATGGCTACACCTTC
CASGLEGGGNYGYTF
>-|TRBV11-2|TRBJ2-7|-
TGTGCCAGCAGCTTAGTCGACGAGCAGTACTTC
CASSLVDEQYF
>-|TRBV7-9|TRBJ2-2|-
TGTGCCAGCAGCTGGGGCGGCACCGGGGAGCTGTTTTTT
CASSWGGTGELFF
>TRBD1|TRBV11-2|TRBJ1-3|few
TGTGCCAGCAGCACATCGAGGGGGCCTGGAAACACCATATATTTT
CASSTSRGPGNTIYF
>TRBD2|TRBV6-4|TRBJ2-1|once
TGTGCCAGCAGTGACTCGGAGCGGGAGTGGGACAATGAGCAGTTCTTC
CASSDSEREWDNEQFF
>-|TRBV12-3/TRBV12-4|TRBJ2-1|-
TGTGCCAGCAGTTTGGTTCAACGGGGGCAGTTCTTC
CASSLVQRGQFF
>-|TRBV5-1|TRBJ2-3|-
TGCGCCAGCAGCCTTTATACTAGCACAGATACGCAGTATTTT
CASSLYTSTDTQYF
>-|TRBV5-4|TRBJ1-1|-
TGTGCCAGCAGCTTCCCAAGGACAGCTCGGACTGAAGCTTTCTTT
CASSFPRTARTEAFF
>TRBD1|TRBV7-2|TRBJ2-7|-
TGTGCCAGCAGCTACCGGGACAGGCGCTCCTACGAGCAGTACTTC
CASSYRDRRSYEQYF
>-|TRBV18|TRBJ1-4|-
TGTGCCAGCTCACCACAGCGGGCCGATAATGAAAAACTGTTTTTT
CASSPQRADNEKLFF
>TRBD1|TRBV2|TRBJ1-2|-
TGTGCCAGCAGTGGGACAGGCCGGGAGGGCTACACCTTC
CASSGTGREGYTF
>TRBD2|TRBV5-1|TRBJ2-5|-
TGCGCCAGCAGCTTGGGGGGACTAGCGGGACAAGAGACCCAGTACTTC
CASSLGGLAGQETQYF
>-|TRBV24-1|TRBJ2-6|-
TGTGCCACCAGTGATTTCGGGTCCTCTGGGGCCAACGTCCTGACTTTC
CATSDFGSSGANVLTF
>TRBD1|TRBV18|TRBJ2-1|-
TGTGCCAGCTCACCGAATACAGGGGAGTTATTCAATGAGCAGTTCTTC
CASSPNTGELFNEQFF